A selection of T cell receptor beta chains follows, all from one sample in a study of PD-1 blockade in classical Hodgkin lymphoma. Clones were read by immunoSEQ multiplex PCR, and TCRdb kept only the in-frame ones, dropping some. The data contain around 870 clones, more than 65% of them singletons. Sequencing was performed on CD8+ T cells from blood, taken at baseline. The receptor source for this set is a human donor with classical Hodgkin lymphoma. The conserved cysteine and the conserved F or W are not part of the CDR3 here.

>12|TRBV6-5
ASSYPRGPWEQY
>12|TRBV6-6
ASSDTAGNYGYT
>11|TRBV4-2
ASSVRDYNEQF
>12|TRBV7-2
ASNPTGGKYEQY
>14|TRBV7-6
ASSLRGGINTGELF
>16|TRBV28
ASSLPTGGPSSYNEQF
>11|TRBV2
ASSEYRNYGYT
>12|TRBV7-9
ASSSRHGPYEQY
>12|TRBV11-2
ASSLSQGGYGYT
>14|TRBV15
ATSRGTSGILSEQY
>10|TRBV19
ASSIDSYGYT
>15|TRBV7-9
ASSLVRGTGGHEKLF
>10|TRBV5-6
ASSRQGLTAF
>12|TRBV6-1
ASSPDGGNYGYT
>14|TRBV18
ASSRTGTGVLNEQF
>12|TRBV30
AWSRDSYTDTQY
>16|TRBV4-2
ASSQDRVGLAGGETQY
>10|TRBV6-6
ASITGNNEQF
>16|TRBV7-9
ASSATLYMTKSGNVLT
>12|TRBV6-5
ASSYSRGLVGAF
>14|TRBV5-6
ASSADRGSKADTQY
>10|TRBV6-6
ASTRLGNEQF
>14|TRBV11-2
ASSPQGMISTGELF
>14|TRBV6-6
ASSSPQDRGQEKLF
>12|TRBV7-9
ASSSGLAVYEQY
>10|TRBV6-6
ATVTGYNEQF
>14|TRBV4-3
ASSQEPGFTSAEQY
>13|TRBV27
ASSPIWGTDNEQF
>13|TRBV2
ASSGTPPRLYEQY
>12|TRBV4-3
ASSQDIWEETQY
>10|TRBV2
ASRGLTDTQY
>13|TRBV7-6
ASSFLTSGRYEQY
>14|TRBV4-2
ASSQGVDSGANVLT
>13|TRBV7-3
ASSLDRIKAGELF
>11|TRBV27
ASSLSGNSPLH
>11|TRBV7-8
ASSLEQNYGYT
>12|TRBV27
ASSLIGTGNEQY
>12|TRBV7-2
ASSLSGVNTEAF
>12|TRBV7-9
ASSLDLGKVKLF
>11|TRBV5-1
ASSPPDSYEQY